This is a list of T cell receptor beta chains from one sample in a study of early T cells in non-severe SARS-CoV-2 infection. TCRdb re-called the 5' RACE reads through MiXCR, storing one row per CDR3 protein. The sample has around 46,000 distinct CDR3 sequences; 9.5% to 13% are singletons. Sample: whole blood. The receptors stem from an adult who was a healthcare worker with PCR-confirmed SARS-CoV-2 infection or an uninfected control (not recorded which). The conserved cysteine and the conserved F or W are not part of the CDR3 here. Clone size, where shown, is once, few, many, or a class for clones that have expanded.

ASSPHGTAGSPLH TRBV7-3 many TRBJ1-6
ASREGTEAF TRBV6-1 many TRBJ1-1
ASSEGGGAYEQY TRBV7-6 many TRBJ2-7
ASGFNPGQGGPEAF TRBV12-5 many TRBJ1-1
ASLWTDMNTEAF TRBV7-9 medium-sized TRBJ1-1
ASSPLGEAYNEQF TRBV27 few TRBJ2-1
ASSKTDFPTNEQF TRBV6-5 NA TRBJ2-1
ASSRHATNEKLF TRBV28 many TRBJ1-4
ATEKEGASAGQPQH TRBV6-1 few TRBJ1-5
ASSFINSNQPQH TRBV6-2/TRBV6-3 NA TRBJ1-5
ASSQDPSGGTNTGELF TRBV4-3 NA TRBJ2-2
SVSQGARTDTQY TRBV29-1 many TRBJ2-3
ASRSADTGELF TRBV2 NA TRBJ2-2
ASSPDPSGQQY TRBV7-2 few TRBJ2-7
ASSSGQTGDPGYT TRBV7-6 few TRBJ1-2
ASSWAGETQY TRBV12-3/TRBV12-4 NA TRBJ2-5
ASSQGAEAF TRBV3-1 few TRBJ1-1
ASSLSSANYNEQF TRBV7-8 few TRBJ2-1
ASSLAAGGGNTIY TRBV7-8 few TRBJ1-3
ASSHGQEQY TRBV12-3/TRBV12-4 NA TRBJ2-7
ASSMTGARNEKLF TRBV7-8 few TRBJ1-4
ASSAGQGRELAKNIQY TRBV9 many TRBJ2-4
AINRRGPSTGELF TRBV10-3 many TRBJ2-2
ASSLGGSYNEQF TRBV7-6 many TRBJ2-1
ASRLGQGAGQPQH TRBV27 many TRBJ1-5
ASSLPGDRKTQY TRBV28 many TRBJ2-5
ASSPGGQSADTQY TRBV28 few TRBJ2-3
ASSQETTGYSGQF TRBV4-2 many TRBJ2-1
ASSYPEGEGRLSYNSPLH TRBV6-6 many TRBJ1-6
ASSLGTSNTDTQY TRBV12-3/TRBV12-4 NA TRBJ2-3
SVGQPQETQY TRBV29-1 few TRBJ2-5
ASSITDIYGYT TRBV19 many TRBJ1-2
ASSQIRGTGSY TRBV4-1 many TRBJ2-7
ASSLADGYEAF TRBV12-3/TRBV12-4 NA TRBJ1-1
ASSLLQGGNSPLH TRBV7-2 NA TRBJ1-6
ASHRTGANNEQF TRBV7-9 few TRBJ2-1
ASSSSGTYEQY TRBV5-1 many TRBJ2-7
SALGHPNQPQH TRBV20-1 many TRBJ1-5
ASSLAPGRYEQY TRBV28 NA TRBJ2-7
ASRRRTSLADTQY TRBV2 few TRBJ2-3
ASAQRVGGNQPQH TRBV19 many TRBJ1-5
ASSVGLANEQF TRBV5-1 many TRBJ2-1
ASSRDSEKLF TRBV27 NA TRBJ1-4
ASFRGGSYNEQF TRBV6-1 NA TRBJ2-1
ASSPSAGAHNEQF TRBV14 many TRBJ2-1
ASSYGGRGTYGYT TRBV6-5 many TRBJ1-2
ASSLGTSAYNEQF TRBV5-6 many TRBJ2-1
ASSSGLAGIGRNEQF TRBV11-3 NA TRBJ2-1